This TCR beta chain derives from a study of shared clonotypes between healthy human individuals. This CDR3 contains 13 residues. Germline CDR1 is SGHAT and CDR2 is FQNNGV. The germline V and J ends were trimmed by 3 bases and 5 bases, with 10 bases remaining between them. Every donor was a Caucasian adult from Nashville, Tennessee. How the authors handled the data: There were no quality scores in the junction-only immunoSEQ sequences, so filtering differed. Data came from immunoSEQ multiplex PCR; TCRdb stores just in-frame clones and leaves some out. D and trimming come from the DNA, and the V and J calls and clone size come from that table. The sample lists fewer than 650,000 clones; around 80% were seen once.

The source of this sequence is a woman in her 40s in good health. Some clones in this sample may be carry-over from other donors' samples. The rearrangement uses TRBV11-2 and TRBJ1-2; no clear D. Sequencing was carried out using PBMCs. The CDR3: CASSFPPFYGYTF. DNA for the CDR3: TGTGCCAGCAGCTTTCCGCCCTTTTATGGCTACACCTTC.